One sample yielded the 29 T cell receptor beta chains listed below, sequenced in a study of shared clonotypes between healthy human individuals. Profiled with immunoSEQ multiplex PCR; TCRdb holds only in-frame clones, not every one. The sample contains about 1,500,000 clones, roughly 97% of which appear only once. Source material: naive CD4+ T cells sorted from blood. The sample's subset: CD45RA+ positively selected. All receptors derive from a man aged 25 to 40 in good health.

A remark on this clone: Mismatch with germline at one junction end may stem from a read error. The genes are TRBV27 and TRBJ2-7; possible D gene TRBD1, 6 bases. The CDR3 covers 15 residues. The germline V gene encodes CDR1 MNHEY and CDR2 SMNVEV (reference sequence). The CDR3 sequence is CASSPRDIFSSEQYF. The DNA for the CDR3 is TGTGCCAGCAGCCCCCGGGACATCTTCTCCTCCGAGCAGTACTTC.

The rearrangement links TRBV6-1 to TRBJ2-7, with 7 bases matching TRBD1. V shed 5 bases and J 5 bases; nucleotides not matched to a gene: 6. Germline assignment: CDR1 MNHNS and CDR2 SASEGT. This CDR3 is 13 amino acids long. CDR3 loop: CASSLTGFHEQYF. CDR3 DNA sequence: TGTGCCAGCAGTTTGACAGGGTTCCACGAGCAGTACTTC.

The gene calls are TRBV7-9 and TRBJ1-3; 7 bases align to TRBD1. The CDR3 totals 16 residues. The V gene's germline CDR1 is SEHNR and CDR2 FQNEAQ (reference sequence). V shed 5 bases and J 2 bases; nucleotides not matched to a gene: 9. CDR3 nucleotide sequence: TGTGCCAGCAGCACCGGGACAGCTCCTACTGGAAACACCATATATTTT. Amino acid sequence: CASSTGTAPTGNTIYF.

The rearrangement links TRBV2 to TRBJ1-5; D possibly corresponds to TRBD1 (6 bases). V lost 7 bases, J lost 1 base, and 17 bases lay in between. Germline V lookup: CDR1 SNHLY, CDR2 FYNNEI. The CDR3 has 16 amino acids. The CDR3 DNA sequence: TGTGCCAGCACCGAGACAGGTCCTCTCAGCAATCAGCCCCAGCATTTT. Encoded protein: CASTETGPLSNQPQHF.

CDR3 loop: CASTSGTDTYEQYF. The CDR3 DNA is TGTGCCAGCACCTCCGGGACAGACACCTACGAGCAGTACTTC. The rearrangement links TRBV25-1 to TRBJ2-7; 7 positions match TRBD1. The germline V gene has CDR1 MGHDK and CDR2 SYGVNS. V lost 7 bases, J lost 2 bases, and 8 bases stayed unmatched. The CDR3 runs 14 residues.

The chain combines TRBV9 with TRBJ2-1; TRBD2 agrees at 10 bases. Germline CDR1 is SGDLS and CDR2 is YYNGEE. Trimming took 0 bases from V and 1 from J; bases not matched to a gene: 7. The CDR3 has 18 amino acids. DNA of the CDR3: TGTGCCAGCAGCGTAGAGTCTAGCGGGAGCTTTTCCTACAATGAGCAGTTCTTC. This translates into CASSVESSGSFSYNEQFF. The full variable domain, completed using reference TRBV9 and TRBJ2-1, is DSGVTQTPKHLITATGQRVTLRCSPRSGDLSVYWYQQSLDQGLQFLIQYYNGEERAKGNILERFSAQQFPDLHSELNLSSLELGDSALYFCASSVESSGSFSYNEQFFGPGTRLTVL.

V and J are TRBV9 and TRBJ1-2, with D possibly being TRBD1 (6 bases). The CDR3 is 15 residues long. Trimming left V 6 bases short and J 3 bases short, with 18 bases between. CDR1 SGDLS and CDR2 YYNGEE come from the germline V gene. The CDR3 nucleotides read TGTGCCAGCAAGTCAAAAGGGGGGCCCGACTATGGCTACACCTTC. It is translated as CASKSKGGPDYGYTF.

On this clone itself: One end of the junction varies from germline; a read error may be responsible. This chain uses TRBV7-3 with TRBJ2-1, with 11 bases that match TRBD2. The CDR3 spans 13 residues. CDR1 and CDR2 (germline): SGHTA, FQGTGA. The CDR3 loop is CASSLNLAGGLIF. The CDR3 region has the DNA TGTGCCAGCAGCTTAAACCTAGCGGGGGGTCTGATCTTC.

The V gene is TRBV10-3, the J gene TRBJ2-3; D is ambiguous. In germline, CDR1 is ENHRY, CDR2 SYGVKD. There are 16 residues in the CDR3. V was pared by 7 bases and J by 4 bases, with 21 bases between. The CDR3 sequence: CAINRDSPALSDTQYF. For the CDR3, the DNA is TGTGCCATCAACCGCGACTCCCCCGCTTTGTCAGATACGCAGTATTTT.

The chain uses TRBV27 and TRBJ1-4, with a tentative D call TRBD1 (5 bases). This CDR3 is 16 amino acids long. The V gene lost 3 bases and the J gene lost 4 bases, with 15 bases spanning the gap. Germline CDR1 reads MNHEY; CDR2 reads SMNVEV (reference sequence). The CDR3 here is CASSFSGGLCNEKLFF. The CDR3, as DNA: TGTGCCAGCAGTTTTTCGGGGGGATTGTGTAATGAAAAACTGTTTTTT.

DNA for the CDR3: TGTGCCAGCACAAGGGGGGCTACGAACACCGGGGAGCTGTTTTTT. Protein sequence: CASTRGATNTGELFF. The chain has TRBV9 and TRBJ2-2; D may match TRBD1 or TRBD2 (6 bases each). CDR1 is SGDLS and CDR2 is YYNGEE in the germline V gene. V was pared by 6 bases and J by 0 bases, with 12 bases between. The CDR3 consists of 15 residues.

The chain couples TRBV5-1 to TRBJ1-5; D may be TRBD1 (5 bases). CDR1 and CDR2 (germline): SGHRS, YFSETQ. This CDR3 has 15 amino acids. The V end lost 0 bases, the J end lost 5 bases, and 12 bases lay between the germline ends. CDR3 coding DNA: TGCGCCAGCAGCTTGGAGGGTACGGGGCATCAGCCCCAGCATTTT. Protein product: CASSLEGTGHQPQHF.

The J gene is TRBJ2-2, the V gene TRBV18; D might be TRBD2 (5 bases). Trimming pared 6 bases from V and 3 bases from J, leaving 11 bases between. Germline V lookup: CDR1 KGHSH, CDR2 LQKENI. This CDR3 region has 14 residues. CDR3: CASSRVTDTGELFF. CDR3 nucleotide sequence: TGTGCCAGCTCGAGGGTAACGGACACCGGGGAGCTGTTTTTT.

The gene calls are TRBV29-1 and TRBJ2-1; TRBD2 agrees at 12 bases. V gave up 6 bases and J gave up 8 bases; unmatched junction bases: 8. This CDR3 spans 14 amino acids. Germline lookup yields CDR1 SQVTM and CDR2 ANQGSEA. Written as DNA, the CDR3 is TGCAGCGTAATGGGGACTAGCGGGTCCTATGAGCAGTTCTTC. This translates into CSVMGTSGSYEQFF.

This sequence joins TRBV19 and TRBJ1-2; a weak D match, TRBD1 (6 bases). V lost 5 bases, J lost 2 bases, and 15 bases lay in between. The CDR3 spans 15 residues. Per the germline V gene, CDR1 is LNHDA and CDR2 is SQIVND (reference sequence). The CDR3 DNA is TGTGCCAGTAGTTCAGGCCGGACAGCGAACTATGGCTACACCTTC. This gives the protein CASSSGRTANYGYTF. The variable domain in full, completed from reference TRBV19 and TRBJ1-2, reads DGGITQSPKYLFRKEGQNVTLSCEQNLNHDAMYWYRQDPGQGLRLIYYSQIVNDFQKGDIAEGYSVSREKKESFPLTVTSAQKNPTAFYLCASSSGRTANYGYTFGSGTRLTVV.

V is TRBV5-1 and J is TRBJ2-7; the match to TRBD2 covers 12 bases. Trimming cost V 3 bases and J 9 bases; bases outside gene matches: 10. The CDR3 is made up of 15 amino acids. Germline V gives CDR1 SGHRS, CDR2 YFSETQ. The CDR3 DNA reads as TGCGCCAGCAGCTCCTCTAGCGGGAGGGCCGTGGGGCAGTACTTC. Translation gives CASSSSSGRAVGQYF.

Points on this clone: This sample also contains other DNA sequences that code for the same CDR3. The chain has TRBV19 and TRBJ1-2; D is perhaps TRBD1 (6 bases). The germline V and J ends were trimmed by 3 bases and 3 bases, with 11 bases remaining between them. This CDR3 has 14 amino acids. Per the germline V gene, CDR1 is LNHDA and CDR2 is SQIVND (reference sequence). For the CDR3, the DNA is TGTGCCAGTAGTATTCCCACAGGGTACTATGGCTACACCTTC. Translation gives CASSIPTGYYGYTF.

The chain has TRBV6-1 and TRBJ2-1; no definite D call. Trimming left V 6 bases short and J 0 bases short, with 12 bases between. CDR1 is MNHNS and CDR2 is SASEGT in the germline V gene. This CDR3 is 15 amino acids long. Here the CDR3 reads CASRISPGSYNEQFF. Written as DNA, the CDR3 is TGTGCCAGCAGGATAAGCCCAGGCTCCTACAATGAGCAGTTCTTC.

The count of this clone is one. The rearrangement joins TRBV28 to TRBJ1-2; TRBD1 matches 7 bases. The J segment lost 5 bases and the V segment lost 2 bases, leaving 11 bases of the junction unmatched. This CDR3 is built from 16 residues. CDR1 is MDHEN, CDR2 SYDVKM, per germline. In nucleotides, the CDR3 is TGTGCCAGCAGTTTAGGCGGAAGGACAGGAGTTTATGGCTACACCTTC. Translation: CASSLGGRTGVYGYTF.

The CDR3 DNA follows: TGTGCCAGCAGCTTAGGCCAGGGGGCCATAATGTCGGAGACCCAGTACTTC. Amino acids: CASSLGQGAIMSETQYF. The genes are TRBV5-5 and TRBJ2-5, with 8 positions matching TRBD1. The germline V gene encodes CDR1 SGHKS and CDR2 YYEKEE (reference sequence). With V trimmed by 2 bases and J by 5 bases, 14 bases remained unmatched. This CDR3 has 17 residues.

CDR3 coding DNA: TGTGCCAGCAGCTTAGCACGTGGGGGATACACTGAAGCTTTCTTT. It yields the protein CASSLARGGYTEAFF. This chain uses TRBV7-2 with TRBJ1-1, with D perhaps matching TRBD1 (5 bases). V shed 0 bases and J shed 3 bases, with 11 bases lying between them. Germline V CDR1 and CDR2: SGHTA, FQGNSA. CDR3 length equals 15 residues.

This sequence joins TRBV29-1 and TRBJ1-1; no clear D gene. The CDR3 spans 11 residues. V was trimmed by 8 bases and J by 3 bases, leaving 10 bases between them. In germline, CDR1 is SQVTM, CDR2 ANQGSEA. CDR3 in DNA: TGCAGCACCGACACATACACTGAAGCTTTCTTT. Residues: CSTDTYTEAFF.

The chain is built from TRBV7-9 and TRBJ1-3; possible D gene TRBD1, 5 bases. The V end was cut by 2 bases, the J end by 8 bases, with 13 bases between. Germline CDR1 is SEHNR and CDR2 is FQNEAQ (reference sequence). The CDR3 extends over 14 amino acids. The CDR3 region has the DNA TGTGCCAGCAGCTTATCGCAGGGCCCGGACACCATATATTTT. Translation: CASSLSQGPDTIYF.

CDR3 sequence reads: CASSLAHFGTVVGNQPQHF. The CDR3 nucleotides are TGTGCCAGCAGCTTAGCACACTTTGGGACAGTAGTGGGCAATCAGCCCCAGCATTTT. V and J are TRBV11-2 and TRBJ1-5; 7 bases line up with TRBD1. In germline, CDR1 is SGHAT, CDR2 FQNNGV. This CDR3 comprises 19 residues. V dropped 1 base and J dropped 2; count of bases not matched to a gene: 14.

The rearrangement joins TRBV29-1 to TRBJ1-4, with D maybe TRBD1 (5 bases). V dropped 7 bases and J dropped 8 bases, with 17 bases sitting between them. This CDR3 spans 13 amino acids. Germline V CDR1 and CDR2: SQVTM, ANQGSEA. CDR3 protein: CSARARGGEKLFF. The CDR3 nucleotides read TGCAGCGCCCGGGCCCGCGGGGGAGAAAAACTGTTTTTT.

The CDR3 DNA reads as TGTGCCAGACCTAGGGGACTAGCGGGAGGGCCGGTAAAGCAGTACTTC. Amino acid sequence: CARPRGLAGGPVKQYF. The J gene is TRBJ2-7, the V gene TRBV28; 16 bases align to TRBD2. The V gene's germline CDR1 is MDHEN and CDR2 SYDVKM. V lost 9 bases to trimming and J lost 8 bases; unmatched junction nucleotides: 13. The CDR3 extends over 16 amino acids.

This clone has just one count. The V gene is TRBV6-6, the J gene TRBJ1-5; D uncertain. The ends were cut back, 3 bases at V and 3 bases at J, with 6 bases in the middle. Germline CDR1 reads MNHNY; CDR2 reads SVGAGI (reference sequence). The CDR3 length is 13 residues. The CDR3 sequence: CASSYGFNQPQHF. Written as DNA, the CDR3 is TGTGCCAGCAGTTATGGGTTCAATCAGCCCCAGCATTTT.

The rearrangement links TRBV5-1 to TRBJ2-2; 13 bases align to TRBD2. The CDR3 consists of 22 residues. The germline gives CDR1 SGHRS, CDR2 YFSETQ. The V and J ends lost 0 bases and 0 bases, in that order; junction bases with no gene match: 14. In nucleotides, the CDR3 is TGCGCCAGCAGCTTGGGGTTGTGGGTAGGGACTAGCGGGACTTCGAACACCGGGGAGCTGTTTTTT. Translation gives CASSLGLWVGTSGTSNTGELFF.

The gene calls are TRBV5-1 and TRBJ2-1; D is perhaps TRBD1 (5 bases). V lost 0 bases to trimming and J lost 16 bases, with 17 bases between them. This CDR3 has 13 amino acids. Germline V gene data show CDR1 as SGHRS and CDR2 as YFSETQ. DNA of the CDR3: TGCGCCAGCAGCTTGGAGGGGCGAACCCCCCCCTTCTTC. It codes for CASSLEGRTPPFF.